The rows below give T cell receptor beta chains drawn from one sample of a study of radiation and T cells in renal cell carcinoma. Method: immunoSEQ multiplex PCR; TCRdb's copy keeps in-frame clones and lacks some. The sample holds roughly 120,000 clones, more than 80% seen once. The input for sequencing was blood, taken from a patient whose treatment included radiotherapy and nephrectomy. The origin of the receptors is a woman aged 55 to 70 with renal cell carcinoma. Each CDR3 is given with its conserved first and last residue.

TRBV7-3 CASSPPGIDKETQYF
TRBV7-2 CASSLSGGRPHEQYF
TRBV7-9 CASSSDDLNQPQHF
TRBV6-1 CASSTGYEQYF
TRBV6-1 CASRGRGGESDTQYF
TRBV4-3 CASSRGNIAGNTDTQYF
TRBV12-5 CASGLDLNNEQFF
TRBV27 CASSPGDRAEAFF
TRBV2 CASSQGYEQYF
TRBV11-3 CASSPRDTGELFF
TRBV7-2 CASNLRGDPEAFF
TRBV5-1 CASSLGTGSARNTEAFF
TRBV5-1 CASSLYVLAGARYNEQFF
TRBV6-5 CASSYSWTSQNEQFF
TRBV10-3 CAITSDRDTTEAFF
TRBV9 CASSSPSVNTEAFF
TRBV28 CASSSGRGELFF
TRBV7-6 CASSLGYNEQFF
TRBV5-1 CASSLGTSGERTDTQYF
TRBV7-6 CASSFGRDNGYTF
TRBV6-5 CASYRQVGNEQFF
TRBV7-2 CASSFMRDTQYF
TRBV27 CASSRTAGYFDEQYF
TRBV19 CASSIYIWNQPQHF
TRBV15 CATSTGQGGEQYF
TRBV6-1 CASTSTVGYGYTF
TRBV7-2 CASSLGRRAGQVNEKLFF
TRBV30 CAWTAAGDQETQYF
TRBV27 CASSLNPPQFYGYTF
TRBV2 CASSPPLGGRPYGYTF
TRBV7-2 CASSLGLTPPMNTEAFF
TRBV5-1 CASRSSGASDTQYF
TRBV11-2 CASSADREAVAKNIQYF
TRBV6-1 CASSEGPGAGNTIYF
TRBV28 CASSSPPQGAIPPF
TRBV11-2 CASSLGGQGSLEQYF
TRBV5-8 CASSLGASSYGYTF
TRBV7-9 CASSSRLVSTGELFF
TRBV5-4 CASSRGGNQPQHF
TRBV4-1 CASSREGTGASTDTQYF
TRBV6-6 CASSYSTVNTEAFF
TRBV28 CASSLKGRLSNQPQHF
TRBV9 CASSVGVTSGRGETQYF
TRBV7-9 CASSLDAGQGVYEQYF
TRBV9 CASSVDGSGINEQFF
TRBV5-4 CASSPERGQGYGYTF
TRBV25-1 CASSRSGSTNEKLFF
TRBV4-2 CASSQDPVSGGTDTQYF
TRBV27 CASSLSWGRTNTQYF
TRBV6-6 CASSYEGPNSYEQYF
TRBV9 CASSVGRGETQYF
TRBV28 CASSLPPGWGMLEQYF
TRBV5-3 CASSYLDNDEQYF
TRBV12-5 CASGLQISEAFF
TRBV9 CASGGRANTGELFF